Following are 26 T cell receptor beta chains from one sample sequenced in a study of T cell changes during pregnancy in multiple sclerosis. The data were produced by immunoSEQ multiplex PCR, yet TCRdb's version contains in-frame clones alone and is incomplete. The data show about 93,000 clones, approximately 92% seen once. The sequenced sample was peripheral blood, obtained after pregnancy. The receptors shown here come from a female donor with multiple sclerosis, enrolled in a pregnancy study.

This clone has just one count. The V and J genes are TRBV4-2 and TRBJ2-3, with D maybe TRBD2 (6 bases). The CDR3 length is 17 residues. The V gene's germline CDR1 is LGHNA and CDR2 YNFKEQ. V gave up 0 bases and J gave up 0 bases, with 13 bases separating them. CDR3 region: CASSQDLLSGSTDTQYF. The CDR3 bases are TGTGCCAGCAGCCAAGATTTGTTGAGCGGGAGCACAGATACGCAGTATTTT.

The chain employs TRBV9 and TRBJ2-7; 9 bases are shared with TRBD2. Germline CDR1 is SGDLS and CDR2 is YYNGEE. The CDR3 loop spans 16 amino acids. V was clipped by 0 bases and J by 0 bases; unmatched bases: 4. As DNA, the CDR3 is TGTGCCAGCAGCGTAGGACTAGCGGCTAGCTCCTACGAGCAGTACTTC. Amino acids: CASSVGLAASSYEQYF.

CDR3 amino acids: CASSLGGSSGRADTQYF. The CDR3 bases are TGCGCCAGCAGCTTGGGTGGGTCTAGCGGGAGGGCCGATACGCAGTATTTT. V is TRBV5-1 and J is TRBJ2-3; 12 nucleotides line up with TRBD2. CDR1 and CDR2 (germline): SGHRS, YFSETQ. V lost 0 bases to trimming and J lost 6 bases; unmatched junction nucleotides: 8. CDR3 size: 17 residues.

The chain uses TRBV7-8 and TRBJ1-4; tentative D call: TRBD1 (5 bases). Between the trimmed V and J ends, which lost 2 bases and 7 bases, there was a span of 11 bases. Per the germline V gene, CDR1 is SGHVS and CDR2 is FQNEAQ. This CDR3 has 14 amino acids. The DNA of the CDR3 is TGTGCCAGCAGCTTATTCAGGGTGGGTGAAAAACTGTTTTTT. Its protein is CASSLFRVGEKLFF.

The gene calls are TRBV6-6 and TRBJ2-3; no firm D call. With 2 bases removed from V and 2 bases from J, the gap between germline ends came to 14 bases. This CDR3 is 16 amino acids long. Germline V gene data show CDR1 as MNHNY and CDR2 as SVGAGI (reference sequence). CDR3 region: CASSYGSKGATDTQYF. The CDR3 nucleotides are TGTGCCAGCAGTTACGGTAGCAAAGGAGCCACAGATACGCAGTATTTT.

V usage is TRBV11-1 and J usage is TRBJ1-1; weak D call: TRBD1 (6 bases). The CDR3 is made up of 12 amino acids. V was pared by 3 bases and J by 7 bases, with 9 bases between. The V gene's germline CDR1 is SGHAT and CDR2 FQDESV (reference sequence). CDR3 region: CASSFNRDEAFF. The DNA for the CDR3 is TGTGCCAGCAGCTTTAACAGGGATGAAGCTTTCTTT.

Here the CDR3 DNA reads TGTGCCTCACAGGGGGTCGGGTCCTACGAGCAGTACTTC. Protein sequence: CASQGVGSYEQYF. V gene TRBV2 combines with J gene TRBJ2-7; TRBD1 agrees at 8 bases. The ends lost 11 bases at V and 1 base at J; junction bases unmatched: 7. The CDR3 is 13 amino acids. CDR1 SNHLY and CDR2 FYNNEI come from the germline V gene.

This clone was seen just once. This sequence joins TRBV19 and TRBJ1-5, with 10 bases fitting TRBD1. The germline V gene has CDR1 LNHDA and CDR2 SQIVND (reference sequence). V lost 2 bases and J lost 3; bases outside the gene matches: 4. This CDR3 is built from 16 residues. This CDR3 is CASSILGQGNNQPQHF. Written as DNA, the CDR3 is TGTGCCAGTAGTATATTGGGACAGGGGAACAATCAGCCCCAGCATTTT. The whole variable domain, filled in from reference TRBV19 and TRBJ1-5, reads DGGITQSPKYLFRKEGQNVTLSCEQNLNHDAMYWYRQDPGQGLRLIYYSQIVNDFQKGDIAEGYSVSREKKESFPLTVTSAQKNPTAFYLCASSILGQGNNQPQHFGDGTRLSIL.

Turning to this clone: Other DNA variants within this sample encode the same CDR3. The CDR3 reads CASSPPGQGGTDTQYF. The CDR3 DNA reads as TGTGCCAGCTCACCCCCGGGACAGGGGGGGACAGATACGCAGTATTTT. The rearrangement uses TRBV18 and TRBJ2-3, with 11 bases lining up with TRBD1. V lost 3 bases to trimming and J lost 3 bases; unmatched junction nucleotides: 5. Germline CDR1 is KGHSH and CDR2 is LQKENI. This CDR3 has 16 amino acids.

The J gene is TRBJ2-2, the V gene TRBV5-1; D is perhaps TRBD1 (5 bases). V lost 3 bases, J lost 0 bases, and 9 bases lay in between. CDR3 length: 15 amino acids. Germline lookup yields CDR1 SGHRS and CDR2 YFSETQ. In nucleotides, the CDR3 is TGCGCCAGCAGCTCCCTGACAGCGAACACCGGGGAGCTGTTTTTT. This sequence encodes CASSSLTANTGELFF. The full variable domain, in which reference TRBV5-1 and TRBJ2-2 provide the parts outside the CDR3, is KAGVTQTPRYLIKTRGQQVTLSCSPISGHRSVSWYQQTPGQGLQFLFEYFSETQRNKGNFPGRFSGRQFSNSRSEMNVSTLELGDSALYLCASSSLTANTGELFFGEGSRLTVL.

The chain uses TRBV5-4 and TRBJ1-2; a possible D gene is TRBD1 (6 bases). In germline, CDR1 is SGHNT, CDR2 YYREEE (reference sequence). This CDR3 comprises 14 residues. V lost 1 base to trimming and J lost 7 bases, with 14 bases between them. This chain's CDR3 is CASSLTGGGLGYTF. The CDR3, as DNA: TGTGCCAGCAGCTTGACGGGGGGCGGACTTGGCTACACCTTC.

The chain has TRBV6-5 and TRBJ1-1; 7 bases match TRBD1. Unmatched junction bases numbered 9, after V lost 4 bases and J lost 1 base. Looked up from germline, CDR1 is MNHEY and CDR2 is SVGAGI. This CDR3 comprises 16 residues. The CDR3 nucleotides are TGTGCCAGCAGTTCAACTTACAGGGGTGAGAACACTGAAGCTTTCTTT. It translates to CASSSTYRGENTEAFF.

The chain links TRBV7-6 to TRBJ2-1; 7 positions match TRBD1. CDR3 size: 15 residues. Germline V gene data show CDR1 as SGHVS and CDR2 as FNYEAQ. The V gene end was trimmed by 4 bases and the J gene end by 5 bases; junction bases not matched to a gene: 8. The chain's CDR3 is CASSWQTGTNNEQFF. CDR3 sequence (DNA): TGTGCCAGCAGCTGGCAGACAGGGACGAACAATGAGCAGTTCTTC.

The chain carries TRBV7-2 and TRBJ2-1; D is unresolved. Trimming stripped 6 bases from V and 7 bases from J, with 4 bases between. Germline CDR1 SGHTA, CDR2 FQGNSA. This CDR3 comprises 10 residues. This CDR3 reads CASSRNEQFF. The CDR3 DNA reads TGTGCCAGCAGTAGAAATGAGCAGTTCTTC.

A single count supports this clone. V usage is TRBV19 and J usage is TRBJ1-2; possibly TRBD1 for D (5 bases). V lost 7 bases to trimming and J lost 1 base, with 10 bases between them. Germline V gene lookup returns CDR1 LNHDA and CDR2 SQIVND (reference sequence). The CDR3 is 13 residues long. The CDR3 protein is CASIEGLNYGYTF. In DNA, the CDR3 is TGTGCCAGTATCGAGGGACTTAACTATGGCTACACCTTC.

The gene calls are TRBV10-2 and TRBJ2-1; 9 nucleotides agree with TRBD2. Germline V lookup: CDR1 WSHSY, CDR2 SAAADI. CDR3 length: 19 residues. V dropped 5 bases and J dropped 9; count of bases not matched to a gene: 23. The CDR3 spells CASSPFVTGPSGKEGEQFF. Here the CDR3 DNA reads TGCGCCAGCAGTCCATTTGTGACGGGGCCTAGCGGGAAAGAAGGTGAGCAGTTCTTC.

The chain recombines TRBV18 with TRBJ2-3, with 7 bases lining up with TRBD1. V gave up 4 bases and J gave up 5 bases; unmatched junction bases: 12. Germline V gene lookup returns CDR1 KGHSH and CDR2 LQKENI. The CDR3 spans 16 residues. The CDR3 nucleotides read TGTGCCAGCTCACACTCGATTACAGGGGCCGGAGATACGCAGTATTTT. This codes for CASSHSITGAGDTQYF.

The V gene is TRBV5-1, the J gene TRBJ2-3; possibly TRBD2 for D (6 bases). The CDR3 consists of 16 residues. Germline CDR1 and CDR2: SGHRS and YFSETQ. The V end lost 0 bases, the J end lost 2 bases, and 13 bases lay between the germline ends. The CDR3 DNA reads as TGCGCCAGCAGCTTGGCCAGCGGGCGGGTCACAGATACGCAGTATTTT. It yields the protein CASSLASGRVTDTQYF. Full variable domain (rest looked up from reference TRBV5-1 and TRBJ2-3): KAGVTQTPRYLIKTRGQQVTLSCSPISGHRSVSWYQQTPGQGLQFLFEYFSETQRNKGNFPGRFSGRQFSNSRSEMNVSTLELGDSALYLCASSLASGRVTDTQYFGPGTRLTVL.

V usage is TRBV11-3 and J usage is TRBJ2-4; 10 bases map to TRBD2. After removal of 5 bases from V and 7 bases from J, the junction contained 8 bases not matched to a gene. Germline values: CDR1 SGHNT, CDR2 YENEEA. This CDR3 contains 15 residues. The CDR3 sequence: CASSPSSGSTNIQYF. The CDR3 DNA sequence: TGTGCCAGCAGCCCCTCTAGCGGGAGCACCAACATTCAGTACTTC.

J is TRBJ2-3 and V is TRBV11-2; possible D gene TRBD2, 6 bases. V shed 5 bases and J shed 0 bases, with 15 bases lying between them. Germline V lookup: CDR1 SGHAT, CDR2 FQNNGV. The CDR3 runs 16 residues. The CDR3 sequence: CASSQTSGFSTDTQYF. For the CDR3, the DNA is TGTGCCAGCAGCCAGACTAGTGGGTTTAGCACAGATACGCAGTATTTT.

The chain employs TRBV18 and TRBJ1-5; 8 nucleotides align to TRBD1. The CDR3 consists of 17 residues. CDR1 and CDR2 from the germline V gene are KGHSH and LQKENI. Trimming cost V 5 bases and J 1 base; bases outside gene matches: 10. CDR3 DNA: TGTGCCAGCTCAGAGAGGGGACAGGACATAAGCAATCAGCCCCAGCATTTT. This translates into CASSERGQDISNQPQHF.

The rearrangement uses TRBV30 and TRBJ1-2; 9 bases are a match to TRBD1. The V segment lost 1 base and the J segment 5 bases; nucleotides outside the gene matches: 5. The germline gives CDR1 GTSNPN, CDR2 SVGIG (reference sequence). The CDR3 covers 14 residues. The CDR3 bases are TGTGCCTGGAGTGCACCGGGACAGGGATATGGCTACACCTTC. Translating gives CAWSAPGQGYGYTF.

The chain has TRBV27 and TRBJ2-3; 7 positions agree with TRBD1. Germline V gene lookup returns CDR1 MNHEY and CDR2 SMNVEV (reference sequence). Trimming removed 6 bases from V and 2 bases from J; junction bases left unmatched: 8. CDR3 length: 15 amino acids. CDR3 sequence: CASSLGGQTTDTQYF. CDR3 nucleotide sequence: TGTGCCAGCAGCCTAGGGGGACAGACCACAGATACGCAGTATTTT.

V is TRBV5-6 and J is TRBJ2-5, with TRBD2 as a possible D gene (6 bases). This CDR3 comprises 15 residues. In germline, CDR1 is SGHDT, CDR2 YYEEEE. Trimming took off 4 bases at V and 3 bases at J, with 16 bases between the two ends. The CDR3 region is CASSLVRGAEETQYF. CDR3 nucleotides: TGTGCCAGCAGCCTTGTCCGCGGGGCCGAAGAGACCCAGTACTTC. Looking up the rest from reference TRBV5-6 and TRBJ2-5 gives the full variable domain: DAGVTQSPTHLIKTRGQQVTLRCSPKSGHDTVSWYQQALGQGPQFIFQYYEEEERQRGNFPDRFSGHQFPNYSSELNVNALLLGDSALYLCASSLVRGAEETQYFGPGTRLLVL.

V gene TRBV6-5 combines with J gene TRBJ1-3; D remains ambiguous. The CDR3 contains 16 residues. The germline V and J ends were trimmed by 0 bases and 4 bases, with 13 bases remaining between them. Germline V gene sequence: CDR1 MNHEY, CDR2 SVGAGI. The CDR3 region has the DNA TGTGCCAGCAGTTACTCGGCGGGGTTCGGAGGAAACACCATATATTTT. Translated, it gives CASSYSAGFGGNTIYF.

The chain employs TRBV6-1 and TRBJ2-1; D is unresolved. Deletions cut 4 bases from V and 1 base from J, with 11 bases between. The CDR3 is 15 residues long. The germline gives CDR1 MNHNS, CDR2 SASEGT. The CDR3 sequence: CASSGLAQSYNEQFF. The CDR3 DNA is TGTGCCAGCAGTGGGTTAGCACAATCCTACAATGAGCAGTTCTTC.